This T cell receptor (beta chain) appears in the sequencing data of a study of T cells in Graves' hyperthyroidism and ophthalmopathy. Study conclusions and caveats: Before onset, by a median of around 6.4 months, the model predicted ophthalmopathy.

This CDR3 has 15 residues. Germline loops: CDR1 LNHDA, CDR2 SQIVND (reference sequence). Trimming took 4 bases from V and 4 from J, leaving 13 bases between them. Concerning this clonotype: Its antigen remains unknown.

Amplification of TCR beta CDR3 regions used RNA as the template. A first-round RT-PCR of the TCR CDR3 used the HTBI primer set. Each CDR3 protein gets one entry after TCRdb re-called the multiplex PCR reads with MiXCR. The data show about 250,000 distinct CDR3 sequences, with about 20% seen just once and roughly 60% held by the top ten. Uncontrolled infections, other autoimmune diseases, pregnancy or lactation led to exclusion of patients. The source is a man aged 30-40 years with Graves' ophthalmopathy. This chain links TRBV19 with TRBJ2-2; TRBD1 is a possible D gene (6 bases). The sample taken for sequencing was blood. CDR3 in amino acids: CASSTTGTTTGELFF. Written as DNA, the CDR3 is TGTGCCAGTAGTACCACCGGGACAACCACCGGGGAGCTGTTTTTT.